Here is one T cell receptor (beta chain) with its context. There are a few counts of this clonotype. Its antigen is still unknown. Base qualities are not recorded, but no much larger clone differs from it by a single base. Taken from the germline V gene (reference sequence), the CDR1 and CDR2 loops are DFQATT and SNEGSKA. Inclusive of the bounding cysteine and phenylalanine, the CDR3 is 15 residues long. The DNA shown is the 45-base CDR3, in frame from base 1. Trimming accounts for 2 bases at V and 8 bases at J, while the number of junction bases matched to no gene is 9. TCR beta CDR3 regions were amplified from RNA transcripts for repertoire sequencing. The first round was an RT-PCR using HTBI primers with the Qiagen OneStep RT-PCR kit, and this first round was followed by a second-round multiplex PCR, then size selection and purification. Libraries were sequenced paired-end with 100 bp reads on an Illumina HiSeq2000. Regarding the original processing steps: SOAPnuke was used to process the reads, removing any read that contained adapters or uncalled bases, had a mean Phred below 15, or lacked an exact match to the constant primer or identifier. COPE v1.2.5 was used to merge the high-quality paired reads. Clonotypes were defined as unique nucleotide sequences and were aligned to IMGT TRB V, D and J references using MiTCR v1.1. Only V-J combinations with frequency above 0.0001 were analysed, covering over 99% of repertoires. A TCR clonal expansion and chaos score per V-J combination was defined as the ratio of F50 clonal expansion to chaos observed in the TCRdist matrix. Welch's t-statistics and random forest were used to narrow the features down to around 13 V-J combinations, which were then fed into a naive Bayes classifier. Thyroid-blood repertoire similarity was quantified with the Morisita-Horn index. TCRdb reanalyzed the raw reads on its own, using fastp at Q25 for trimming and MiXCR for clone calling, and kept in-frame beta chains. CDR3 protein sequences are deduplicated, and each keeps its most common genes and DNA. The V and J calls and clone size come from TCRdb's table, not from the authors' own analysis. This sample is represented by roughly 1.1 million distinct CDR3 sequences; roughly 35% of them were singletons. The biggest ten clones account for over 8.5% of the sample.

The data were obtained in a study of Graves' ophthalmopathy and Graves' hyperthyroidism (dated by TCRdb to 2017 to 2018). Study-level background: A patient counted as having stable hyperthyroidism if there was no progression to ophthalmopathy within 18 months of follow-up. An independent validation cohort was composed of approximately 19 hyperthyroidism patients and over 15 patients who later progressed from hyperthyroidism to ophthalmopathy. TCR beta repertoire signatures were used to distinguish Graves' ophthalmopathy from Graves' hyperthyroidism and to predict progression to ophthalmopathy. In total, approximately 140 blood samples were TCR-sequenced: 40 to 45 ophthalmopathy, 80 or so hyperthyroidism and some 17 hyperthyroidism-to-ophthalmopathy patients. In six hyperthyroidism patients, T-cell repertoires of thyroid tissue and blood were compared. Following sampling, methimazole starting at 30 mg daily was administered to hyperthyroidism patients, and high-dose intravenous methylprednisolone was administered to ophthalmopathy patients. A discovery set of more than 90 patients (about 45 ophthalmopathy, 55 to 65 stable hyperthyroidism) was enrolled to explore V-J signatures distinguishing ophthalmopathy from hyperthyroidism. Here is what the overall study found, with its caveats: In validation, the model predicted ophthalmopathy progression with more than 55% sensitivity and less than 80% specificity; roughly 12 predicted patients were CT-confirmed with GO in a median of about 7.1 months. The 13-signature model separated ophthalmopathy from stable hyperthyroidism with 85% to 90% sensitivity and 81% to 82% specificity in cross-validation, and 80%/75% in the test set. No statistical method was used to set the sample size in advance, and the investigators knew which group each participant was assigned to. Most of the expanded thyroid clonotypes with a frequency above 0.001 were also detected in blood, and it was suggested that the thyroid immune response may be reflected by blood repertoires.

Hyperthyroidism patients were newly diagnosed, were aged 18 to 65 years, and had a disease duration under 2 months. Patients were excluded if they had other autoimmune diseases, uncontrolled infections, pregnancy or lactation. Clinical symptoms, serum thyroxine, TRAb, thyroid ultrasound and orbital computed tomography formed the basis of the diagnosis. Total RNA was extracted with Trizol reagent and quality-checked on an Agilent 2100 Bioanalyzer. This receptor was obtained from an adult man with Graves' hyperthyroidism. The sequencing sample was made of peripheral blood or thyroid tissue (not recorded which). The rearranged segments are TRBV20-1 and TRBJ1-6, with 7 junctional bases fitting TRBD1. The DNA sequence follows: TGCAGTGCTAGATCTTTGACAGGGTTGCATTCACCCCTCCACTTT. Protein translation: CSARSLTGLHSPLHF.